Following are 26 T cell receptor beta chains from one sample sequenced in a study of cytomegalovirus exposure and HLA in healthy donors. Primers: 60 Vbeta forward and 13 Jbeta reverse. Clones were sequenced by immunoSEQ multiplex PCR, and TCRdb holds only the in-frame ones, with some missing. Here the sample table reports some 75,000 clones. The sample was PBMCs. Receptors were obtained from a boy younger than 18 in good health and CMV-seronegative.

This chain joins TRBV5-6 and TRBJ1-2; TRBD1 agrees at 8 bases. The CDR3 runs 16 residues. V lost 4 bases to trimming and J lost 1 base; unmatched junction nucleotides: 9. Germline V gene data show CDR1 as SGHDT and CDR2 as YYEEEE. The CDR3 protein is CASSQIGTGDNYGYTF. DNA for the CDR3: TGTGCCAGCAGCCAAATCGGGACAGGTGATAACTATGGCTACACCTTC.

The V call is TRBV6-4, the J call TRBJ2-3, with 10 bases aligning to TRBD1. With V trimmed by 2 bases and J by 4 bases, 0 bases remained unmatched. The CDR3 runs 14 residues. CDR1 is MRHNA, CDR2 SNTAGT, per germline. CDR3 bases: TGTGCCAGCAGTGACGGGACAGGGGCAGATACGCAGTATTTT. As protein: CASSDGTGADTQYF.

The gene calls are TRBV18 and TRBJ1-2; 9 bases map to TRBD1. The CDR3 spans 15 residues. Germline-derived CDR1 and CDR2 are KGHSH and LQKENI. V was clipped by 0 bases and J by 7 bases; unmatched bases: 6. This CDR3 reads CASSPPGQGIVGYTF. In nucleotides, the CDR3 is TGTGCCAGCTCACCACCGGGACAGGGAATTGTTGGCTACACCTTC.

The chain recombines TRBV19 with TRBJ2-7; D might be TRBD1 (5 bases). Germline V gene lookup returns CDR1 LNHDA and CDR2 SQIVND (reference sequence). The CDR3 is made up of 14 amino acids. With 7 bases removed from V and 2 bases from J, the gap between germline ends came to 15 bases. CDR3 sequence: CASKGAGETYEQYF. In nucleotides, the CDR3 is TGTGCCAGTAAAGGGGCAGGCGAGACCTACGAGCAGTACTTC.

This chain uses TRBV4-3 with TRBJ2-5; 7 nucleotides align to TRBD2. This CDR3 spans 16 amino acids. V was clipped by 1 base and J by 5 bases; unmatched bases: 10. Germline lookup yields CDR1 LGHNA and CDR2 YSLEER. The CDR3 DNA follows: TGCGCCAGCAGCCAAGGGACTAGAGGGAGCCGGGAGACCCAGTACTTC. It yields the protein CASSQGTRGSRETQYF.

CDR3 loop: CASSGGGIYEQYF. In DNA form, the CDR3 reads TGTGCCAGCAGTGGGGGGGGGATCTACGAGCAGTACTTC. V and J are TRBV6-1 and TRBJ2-7; 7 bases match TRBD2. The V segment lost 4 bases and the J segment 3 bases; nucleotides outside the gene matches: 3. From germline, CDR1 is MNHNS and CDR2 SASEGT. The CDR3 extends over 13 amino acids.

The chain recombines TRBV15 with TRBJ2-5, with 7 bases fitting TRBD2. Losses at the gene ends were 0 bases for V and 5 bases for J; bases not matched to a gene: 0. The germline CDR1 and CDR2 sequences are LNHNV and YYDKDF (reference sequence). The CDR3 is 13 residues long. CDR3 bases: TGTGCCACCAGCAGAGACGGGAGGGAGACCCAGTACTTC. It codes for CATSRDGRETQYF.

The rearrangement uses TRBV5-4 and TRBJ2-7; 10 bases map to TRBD2. V shed 0 bases, J shed 3 bases, and the junction held 9 bases outside the gene matches. Looked up from germline, CDR1 is SGHNT and CDR2 is YYREEE (reference sequence). The CDR3 runs 17 residues. CDR3 nucleotides: TGTGCCAGCAGCTTGGGGGCTTCGGGACTAGCGATCTACGAGCAGTACTTC. Translation: CASSLGASGLAIYEQYF. The variable domain in full, with the rest retrieved from reference TRBV5-4 and TRBJ2-7, is ETGVTQSPTHLIKTRGQQVTLRCSSQSGHNTVSWYQQALGQGPQFIFQYYREEENGRGNFPPRFSGLQFPNYSSELNVNALELDDSALYLCASSLGASGLAIYEQYFGPGTRLTVT.

V is TRBV7-3 and J is TRBJ2-5; tentatively, D is TRBD2 (6 bases). CDR3 size: 14 residues. Germline V gives CDR1 SGHTA, CDR2 FQGTGA. Trimming stripped 5 bases from V and 4 bases from J, with 14 bases between. CDR3 amino acids: CASSVSREAETQYF. The CDR3 nucleotides are TGTGCCAGCAGCGTTTCCAGGGAGGCAGAGACCCAGTACTTC.

Note on this clone: At one end, the junction sequence differs from germline, possibly due to a read error. The chain joins TRBV18 to TRBJ1-1; D uncertain. CDR1 and CDR2 from the germline V gene are KGHSH and LQKENI. This CDR3 contains 14 residues. The CDR3, as DNA: TGTGCCAGCTCACCCCAGTACGGGAACACTGAAGATTTCTTT. It translates to CASSPQYGNTEDFF.

The rearrangement links TRBV5-6 to TRBJ2-7, with 9 bases lining up with TRBD1. Per the germline V gene, CDR1 is SGHDT and CDR2 is YYEEEE. Losses at the gene ends were 3 bases for V and 3 bases for J; bases not matched to a gene: 7. The CDR3 covers 15 residues. The CDR3 sequence is CASSSPSTGGYEQYF. As DNA, the CDR3 is TGTGCCAGCAGCTCCCCCTCGACAGGGGGCTACGAGCAGTACTTC.

CDR3 protein: CASSDPGQGGWVQYF. CDR3 sequence (DNA): TGCGCCAGCAGTGACCCGGGACAGGGTGGTTGGGTGCAGTACTTC. V and J are TRBV10-1 and TRBJ2-7; 9 bases are a match to TRBD1. The CDR3 is 15 amino acids. The germline gives CDR1 WNHNN, CDR2 SYGVQD (reference sequence). The V gene end was trimmed by 3 bases and the J gene end by 9 bases; junction bases not matched to a gene: 12.

The chain couples TRBV5-1 to TRBJ1-5; no reliable D call. V lost 0 bases and J lost 3, with 4 bases in between. The CDR3 consists of 13 residues. Germline loops: CDR1 SGHRS, CDR2 YFSETQ. CDR3 in DNA: TGCGCCAGCAGCTTGGACAACAATCAGCCCCAGCATTTT. Protein: CASSLDNNQPQHF.

This sequence joins TRBV10-3 and TRBJ2-5, with TRBD2 matching over 13 bases. Germline trimming cut 6 bases from V and 4 bases from J; bases unmatched to any gene: 17. Germline CDR1 is ENHRY and CDR2 is SYGVKD. This CDR3 is 19 amino acids long. CDR3 loop: CAIRPWTSGSRLNIETQYF. CDR3 DNA sequence: TGTGCCATCAGGCCGTGGACTAGCGGGAGTAGGTTGAATATAGAGACCCAGTACTTC.

This chain connects TRBV30 to TRBJ1-3, with D unresolved. Germline CDR1 is GTSNPN and CDR2 is SVGIG (reference sequence). This CDR3 comprises 12 residues. V was clipped by 1 base and J by 7 bases, with 8 bases between them. The CDR3 sequence: CAWSGGGNTIYF. In nucleotides, the CDR3 is TGTGCCTGGAGTGGTGGCGGGAACACCATATATTTT. The full variable domain, in which reference TRBV30 and TRBJ1-3 provide the parts outside the CDR3, is SQTIHQWPATLVQPVGSPLSLECTVEGTSNPNLYWYRQAAGRGLQLLFYSVGIGQISSEVPQNLSASRPQDRQFILSSKKLLLSDSGFYLCAWSGGGNTIYFGEGSWLTVV.

The chain has TRBV2 and TRBJ1-1, with TRBD1 matching over 7 bases. Unmatched junction bases numbered 9, after V lost 7 bases and J lost 1 base. There are 15 residues in the CDR3. Germline values: CDR1 SNHLY, CDR2 FYNNEI. The CDR3 spells CASTLQGSRNTEAFF. The CDR3 coding sequence is TGTGCCAGCACCCTACAGGGGAGTCGGAACACTGAAGCTTTCTTT.

The chain joins TRBV7-6 to TRBJ2-7, with TRBD2 identical over 8 bases. Germline values: CDR1 SGHVS, CDR2 FNYEAQ. CDR3 length equals 16 residues. With V trimmed by 1 base and J by 1 base, 6 bases remained unmatched. CDR3 region: CASSLVSSSGSYEQYF. CDR3 DNA sequence: TGTGCCAGCAGCTTAGTCTCATCTAGCGGGTCCTACGAGCAGTACTTC.

CDR3 nucleotide sequence: TGTGCCAGTAGTATGGAGGGGGAGGGGGGGGAGCTGTTTTTT. It specifies CASSMEGEGGELFF. This rearrangement joins TRBV19 to TRBJ2-2, with D possibly being TRBD2 (7 bases). CDR1 and CDR2 (germline): LNHDA, SQIVND (reference sequence). The CDR3 consists of 14 residues. V was trimmed by 3 bases and J by 8 bases, leaving 13 bases between them.

The chain uses TRBV19 and TRBJ2-7; tentative D call: TRBD2 (6 bases). Trimming stripped 6 bases from V and 3 bases from J, with 21 bases between. The CDR3 has 16 amino acids. In germline, CDR1 is LNHDA, CDR2 SQIVND (reference sequence). The CDR3 bases are TGTGCCAGTAGCAACCGTACCGGGACTCGTTACTACGAGCAGTACTTC. Its translation is CASSNRTGTRYYEQYF.

The V gene is TRBV4-3, the J gene TRBJ2-1; D gene ambiguous. Trimming took 5 bases from V and 4 from J, leaving 9 bases between them. CDR1 and CDR2 from the germline V gene are LGHNA and YSLEER. There are 13 residues in the CDR3. CDR3 DNA sequence: TGCGCCAGCAGCGATGCGGCTTACAATGAGCAGTTCTTC. Its protein product is CASSDAAYNEQFF.

This chain connects TRBV5-6 to TRBJ1-2; 8 bases match TRBD1. The trim removed 0 bases at V and 7 bases at J, leaving 5 bases unmatched. CDR1 SGHDT and CDR2 YYEEEE come from the germline V gene. The CDR3 is made up of 14 amino acids. CDR3 nucleotide sequence: TGTGCCAGCAGCTTGGGAGGACAGGGAGGTGGCTACACCTTC. It encodes CASSLGGQGGGYTF.

The rearrangement uses TRBV4-3 and TRBJ1-4, with TRBD1 as a possible D gene (5 bases). CDR3 size: 15 residues. The germline V gene encodes CDR1 LGHNA and CDR2 YSLEER. The V gene lost 2 bases and the J gene lost 4 bases, with 11 bases spanning the gap. The CDR3: CASSQSSGDNEKLFF. CDR3 nucleotides: TGCGCCAGCAGCCAATCTTCGGGGGATAATGAAAAACTGTTTTTT.

The chain recombines TRBV4-3 with TRBJ2-7; 12 positions match TRBD2. The V and J ends lost 3 bases and 1 base, in that order; junction bases with no gene match: 4. Germline CDR1 reads LGHNA; CDR2 reads YSLEER. There are 16 residues in the CDR3. CDR3 residues: CASSQAGTSGSYEQYF. CDR3 DNA: TGCGCCAGCAGCCAGGCCGGGACTAGCGGGTCCTACGAGCAGTACTTC.

The chain is built from TRBV6-5 and TRBJ2-7; D is possibly TRBD1 (5 bases). Germline V lookup: CDR1 MNHEY, CDR2 SVGAGI. This CDR3 is 15 amino acids long. V lost 4 bases and J 2 bases, leaving 15 bases between the germline ends. The CDR3 loop reads CASSSGPLGAYEQYF. The CDR3 coding sequence is TGTGCCAGCAGTTCCGGGCCCTTAGGGGCCTACGAGCAGTACTTC.

The chain joins TRBV5-1 to TRBJ1-2, with 7 bases fitting TRBD1. With 0 bases clipped from V and 2 bases from J, the junction kept 7 bases outside the gene matches. The CDR3 is 16 amino acids. CDR1 and CDR2 (germline): SGHRS, YFSETQ. CDR3 in DNA: TGCGCCAGCAGCTTGGCCGGGACAGATTCAAACTATGGCTACACCTTC. Protein sequence: CASSLAGTDSNYGYTF.

The chain has TRBV2 and TRBJ1-5; no definite D call. Trimming removed 3 bases at V and 4 bases at J, with 16 bases between. The germline V gene has CDR1 SNHLY and CDR2 FYNNEI. CDR3 length: 16 residues. The CDR3 region is CASSDWARILNQPQHF. CDR3 bases: TGTGCCAGCAGTGATTGGGCGCGTATCCTTAATCAGCCCCAGCATTTT.